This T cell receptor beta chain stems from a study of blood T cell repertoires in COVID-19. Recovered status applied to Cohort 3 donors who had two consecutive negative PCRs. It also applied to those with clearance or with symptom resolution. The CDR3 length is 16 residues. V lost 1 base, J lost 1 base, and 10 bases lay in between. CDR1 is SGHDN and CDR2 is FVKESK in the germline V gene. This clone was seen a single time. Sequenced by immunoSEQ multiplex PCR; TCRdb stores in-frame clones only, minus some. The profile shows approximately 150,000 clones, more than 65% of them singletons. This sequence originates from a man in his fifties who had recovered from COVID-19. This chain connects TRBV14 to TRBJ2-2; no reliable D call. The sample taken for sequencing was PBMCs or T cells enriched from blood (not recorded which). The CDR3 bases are TGTGCCAGCAGCCAAGGATTGGCAGGGAACACCGGGGAGCTGTTTTTT. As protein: CASSQGLAGNTGELFF.